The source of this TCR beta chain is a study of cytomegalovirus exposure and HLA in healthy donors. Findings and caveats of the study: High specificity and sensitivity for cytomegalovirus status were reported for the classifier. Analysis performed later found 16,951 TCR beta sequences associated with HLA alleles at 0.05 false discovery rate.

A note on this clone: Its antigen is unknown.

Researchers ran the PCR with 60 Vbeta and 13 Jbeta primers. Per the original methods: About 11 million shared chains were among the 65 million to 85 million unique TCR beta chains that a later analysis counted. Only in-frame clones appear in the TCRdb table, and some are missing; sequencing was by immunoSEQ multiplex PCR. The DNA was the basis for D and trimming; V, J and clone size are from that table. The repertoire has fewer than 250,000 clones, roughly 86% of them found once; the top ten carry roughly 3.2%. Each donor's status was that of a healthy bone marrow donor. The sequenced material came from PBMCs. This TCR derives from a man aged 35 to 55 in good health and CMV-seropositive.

The CDR3 region is CASSLGAGVTGELFF. CDR3 nucleotides: TGTGCCAGCAGCTTAGGAGCGGGGGTTACCGGGGAGCTGTTTTTT. The chain couples TRBV7-9 to TRBJ2-2; 8 nucleotides agree with TRBD2. Germline V gives CDR1 SEHNR, CDR2 FQNEAQ (reference sequence). The CDR3 has 15 amino acids. The trim removed 1 base at V and 5 bases at J, leaving 3 bases unmatched.